This T cell receptor beta chain originates from a study of CD8 T cells in ankylosing spondylitis. Study results and caveats: Relatively rare in peripheral blood, disease-linked clones were also CD8+. Reports of some motif variants in reactive arthritis synovial fluid and blood predate this one. Reportedly, matched ankylosing spondylitis synovial fluid was significantly enriched for disease-linked clones. A motif of eight or nine highly homologous TCR beta variants was seen as apparently characteristic of ankylosing spondylitis blood.

V was trimmed by 2 bases and J by 8 bases, leaving 22 bases between them. This CDR3 is built from 17 residues. Germline V gives CDR1 LGHNA, CDR2 YNFKEQ. Comments on this clonotype: The target antigen is unknown.

It was by quantitative 5'-RACE with molecular barcodes that TCR beta libraries were made. TCRdb itself ran the 5' RACE reads through MiXCR, one entry per CDR3 protein. The sample has over 700,000 distinct CDR3 sequences, roughly 19% seen once. The chain combines TRBV4-2 with TRBJ2-1; D might be TRBD1 or TRBD2, each matching 7 bases. The specimen was blood, either unsorted or a sorted T cell fraction (not recorded which). This receptor was obtained from a male donor with ankylosing spondylitis. The CDR3 loop is CASSQTLPGQLADEQFF. CDR3 nucleotide sequence: TGTGCCAGCAGCCAAACCCTGCCGGGACAGCTAGCGGATGAGCAGTTCTTC.